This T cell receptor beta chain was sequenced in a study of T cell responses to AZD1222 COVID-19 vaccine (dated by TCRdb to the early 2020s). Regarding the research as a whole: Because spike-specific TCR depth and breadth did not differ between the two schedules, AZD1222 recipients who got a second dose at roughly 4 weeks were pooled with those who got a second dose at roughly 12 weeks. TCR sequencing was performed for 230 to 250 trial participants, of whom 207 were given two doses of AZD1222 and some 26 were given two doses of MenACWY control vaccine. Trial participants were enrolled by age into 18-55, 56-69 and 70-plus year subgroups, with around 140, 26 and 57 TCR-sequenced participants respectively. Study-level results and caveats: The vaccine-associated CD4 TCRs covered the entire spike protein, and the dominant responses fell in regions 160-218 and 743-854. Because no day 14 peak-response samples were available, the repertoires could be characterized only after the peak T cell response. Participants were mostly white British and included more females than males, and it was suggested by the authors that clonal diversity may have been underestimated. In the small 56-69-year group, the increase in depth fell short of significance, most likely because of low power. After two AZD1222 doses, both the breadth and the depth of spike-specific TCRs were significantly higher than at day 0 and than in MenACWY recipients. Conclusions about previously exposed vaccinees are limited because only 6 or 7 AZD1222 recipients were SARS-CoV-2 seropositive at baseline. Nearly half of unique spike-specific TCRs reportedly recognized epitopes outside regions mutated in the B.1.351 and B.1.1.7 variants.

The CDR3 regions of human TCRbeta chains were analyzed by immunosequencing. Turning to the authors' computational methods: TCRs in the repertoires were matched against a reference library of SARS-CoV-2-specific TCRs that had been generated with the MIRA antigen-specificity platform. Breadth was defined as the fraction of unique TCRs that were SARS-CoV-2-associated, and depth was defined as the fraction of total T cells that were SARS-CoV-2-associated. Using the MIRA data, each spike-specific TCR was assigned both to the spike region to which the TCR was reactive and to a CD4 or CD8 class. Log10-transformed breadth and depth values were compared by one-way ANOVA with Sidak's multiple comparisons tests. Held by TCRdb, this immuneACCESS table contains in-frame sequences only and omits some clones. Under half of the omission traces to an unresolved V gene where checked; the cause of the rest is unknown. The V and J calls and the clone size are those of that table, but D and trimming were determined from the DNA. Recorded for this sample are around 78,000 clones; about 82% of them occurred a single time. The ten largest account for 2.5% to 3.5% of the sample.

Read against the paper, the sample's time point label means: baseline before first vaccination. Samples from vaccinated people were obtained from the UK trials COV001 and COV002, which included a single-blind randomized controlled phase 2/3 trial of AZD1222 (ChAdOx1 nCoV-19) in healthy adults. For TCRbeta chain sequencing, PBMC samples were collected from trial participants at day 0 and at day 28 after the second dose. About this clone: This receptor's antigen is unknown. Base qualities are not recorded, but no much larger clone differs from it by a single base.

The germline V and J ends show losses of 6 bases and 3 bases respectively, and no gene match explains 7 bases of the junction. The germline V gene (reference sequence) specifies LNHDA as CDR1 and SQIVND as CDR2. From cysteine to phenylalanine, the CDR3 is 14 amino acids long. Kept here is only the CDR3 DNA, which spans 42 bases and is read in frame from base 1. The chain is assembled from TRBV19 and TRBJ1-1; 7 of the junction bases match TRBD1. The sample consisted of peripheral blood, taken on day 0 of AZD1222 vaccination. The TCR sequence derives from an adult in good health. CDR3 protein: CASRPQGMDTEAFF. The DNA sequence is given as TGTGCCAGTAGACCACAGGGGATGGACACTGAAGCTTTCTTT.